The present T cell receptor beta chain was sequenced within a study of blood T cell repertoires in COVID-19. A word on this clone: One junction end does not reproduce the germline sequence, and a read error may be involved.

Repertoires were generated with immunoSEQ multiplex PCR, while TCRdb's copy carries only in-frame clones and drops some. Of about 58,000 clones in the sample, 75% to 85% are singletons; the top ten hold around 30%. Germline V gene sequence: CDR1 MNHNY, CDR2 SVGAGI (reference sequence). CDR3 length: 12 amino acids. This sequence joins TRBV6-6 and TRBJ1-6; the D is unclear. Sequencing was carried out using peripheral blood. The clonotype comes from a human donor in a cohort sampled during active COVID-19. CDR3 protein: CASSSDNSPLHF. The CDR3 DNA reads TGTGCCAGCAGCTCCGATAATTCACCCCTCCACTTT.